These 26 T cell receptor beta chains originate from one sample sequenced in a study of blood T cell repertoires in COVID-19. Generated by immunoSEQ multiplex PCR, the TCRdb table keeps only in-frame clones and is missing some. The sample includes about 140,000 clones, 70% to 85% of them seen just once. The sample consisted of peripheral blood. The receptors shown here come from a human donor in a cohort sampled during active COVID-19.

The chain joins TRBV30 to TRBJ2-5, with a tentative D call TRBD2 (5 bases). Germline V CDR1 and CDR2: GTSNPN, SVGIG (reference sequence). The CDR3 sequence is 15 residues long. Trimming took 2 bases from V and 5 from J, leaving 18 bases between them. The DNA for the CDR3 is TGTGCCTGGAGTTCACTAGGGTTGAAGTCGGAGACCCAGTACTTC. Its protein product is CAWSSLGLKSETQYF.

This clone turned up a few times. The J gene is TRBJ2-1, the V gene TRBV7-8; weak D call: TRBD1 (5 bases). Trimming took 2 bases from V and 5 from J, leaving 7 bases between them. The CDR3 consists of 13 residues. Per the germline V gene, CDR1 is SGHVS and CDR2 is FQNEAQ. CDR3 residues: CASSLQGNNEQFF. CDR3 nucleotides: TGTGCCAGCAGCTTACAGGGAAACAATGAGCAGTTCTTC. Looking up the rest from reference TRBV7-8 and TRBJ2-1 gives the full variable domain: GAGVSQSPRYKVAKRGQDVALRCDPISGHVSLFWYQQALGQGPEFLTYFQNEAQLDKSGLPSDRFFAERPEGSVSTLKIQRTQQEDSAVYLCASSLQGNNEQFFGPGTRLTVL.

In DNA form, the CDR3 reads TGTGCCAGCAGTAAGGACAGGGGGCTATTCCTCACCCTCCACTTT. Translating gives CASSKDRGLFLTLHF. The rearrangement links TRBV6-6 to TRBJ1-6; TRBD1 matches at 11 bases. This CDR3 is built from 15 residues. CDR1 and CDR2 (germline): MNHNY, SVGAGI (reference sequence). The junction had 11 bases not matched to a gene; V was cut back by 5 bases and J by 14 bases.

This clone appeared once. This chain links TRBV19 with TRBJ2-3; TRBD2 agrees at 12 bases. In germline, CDR1 is LNHDA, CDR2 SQIVND (reference sequence). The CDR3 sequence is 17 residues long. V lost 3 bases to trimming and J lost 0 bases; unmatched junction nucleotides: 4. The CDR3 sequence is CASSIRTSGASTDTQYF. The CDR3 DNA sequence: TGTGCCAGTAGTATCCGGACTAGCGGGGCTAGCACAGATACGCAGTATTTT.

This chain joins TRBV9 and TRBJ2-3; 8 bases map to TRBD2. Germline V CDR1 and CDR2: SGDLS, YYNGEE. There are 18 residues in the CDR3. J lost 0 bases, V lost 0 bases, and 9 bases had no gene match. In DNA form, the CDR3 reads TGTGCCAGCAGCGTAGGTCCCAGCGGGGGTGTTAGCACAGATACGCAGTATTTT. It encodes CASSVGPSGGVSTDTQYF.

The V gene is TRBV12-3 or TRBV12-4, the J gene TRBJ1-1; D not certain. The ends were cut back, 5 bases at V and 5 bases at J, with 12 bases in the middle. The CDR3 runs to 13 residues. In DNA, the CDR3 is TGTGCCAGCAGTCGAGGGTTTAAGACTGAAGCTTTCTTT. Protein product: CASSRGFKTEAFF.

This rearrangement joins TRBV5-5 to TRBJ1-1; D is ambiguous. This CDR3 has 14 amino acids. The germline gives CDR1 SGHKS, CDR2 YYEKEE (reference sequence). V was clipped by 4 bases and J by 4 bases, with 14 bases between them. CDR3 region: CASSPRRSGTEAFF. CDR3 DNA sequence: TGTGCCAGCAGCCCCCGCCGGTCGGGCACTGAAGCTTTCTTT.

This chain joins TRBV28 and TRBJ1-4; a possible D gene is TRBD1 (6 bases). CDR3 length equals 15 residues. CDR1 is MDHEN and CDR2 is SYDVKM in the germline V gene. The V gene lost 1 base and the J gene lost 7 bases, with 13 bases spanning the gap. In DNA, the CDR3 is TGTGCCAGCAGTTTATTGACAGGCTTAAGTGAAAAACTGTTTTTT. Amino acids: CASSLLTGLSEKLFF.

This clone was recorded once. The genes are TRBV5-6 and TRBJ1-1; D ambiguous. Germline assignment: CDR1 SGHDT and CDR2 YYEEEE. The CDR3 is made up of 15 amino acids. The ends were cut back, 2 bases at V and 4 bases at J, with 15 bases in the middle. The CDR3 DNA is TGTGCCAGCAGCTTTTTGGAGGGAGCGGTCACTGAAGCTTTCTTT. Its protein is CASSFLEGAVTEAFF. The variable domain in full, completed from reference TRBV5-6 and TRBJ1-1, reads DAGVTQSPTHLIKTRGQQVTLRCSPKSGHDTVSWYQQALGQGPQFIFQYYEEEERQRGNFPDRFSGHQFPNYSSELNVNALLLGDSALYLCASSFLEGAVTEAFFGQGTRLTVV.

J is TRBJ1-6 and V is TRBV5-1; 8 nucleotides agree with TRBD1. Germline V gene data show CDR1 as SGHRS and CDR2 as YFSETQ. This CDR3 has 14 residues. Trimming at V came to 4 bases and at J to 9 bases, leaving 6 bases not matched to a gene. Here the CDR3 reads CASSPDRGSSPLHF. The DNA for the CDR3 is TGCGCCAGCAGCCCAGACAGGGGAAGTTCACCCCTCCACTTT. Variable domain in full (rest from reference TRBV5-1 and TRBJ1-6): KAGVTQTPRYLIKTRGQQVTLSCSPISGHRSVSWYQQTPGQGLQFLFEYFSETQRNKGNFPGRFSGRQFSNSRSEMNVSTLELGDSALYLCASSPDRGSSPLHFGNGTRLTVT.

The sample holds a few counts of this clone. The rearrangement links TRBV6-7 to TRBJ1-3, with D possibly being TRBD1 (5 bases). TRBV6-7 is identified as an open reading frame with a role that is uncertain. The CDR3 sequence is 20 residues long. V dropped 2 bases and J dropped 4 bases, with 27 bases sitting between them. The CDR3 DNA sequence: TGTGCCAGCAGTTACACTCGAGCCCCTCACCACCAGGGTAGAGGAAACACCATATATTTT. It yields the protein CASSYTRAPHHQGRGNTIYF.

The chain carries TRBV13 and TRBJ2-7, with TRBD2 matching over 10 bases. The germline V gene encodes CDR1 PRHDT and CDR2 FYEKMQ (reference sequence). The CDR3 has 16 residues. The junction had 12 bases not matched to a gene; V was cut back by 5 bases and J by 5 bases. The CDR3 reads CASSLQAGGPNHEQYF. The CDR3 DNA sequence: TGTGCCAGCAGCCTTCAAGCGGGGGGGCCTAATCACGAGCAGTACTTC.

DNA for the CDR3: TGCAGCGTCCGGGGGTACAATGAGCAGTTCTTC. Protein product: CSVRGYNEQFF. This chain joins TRBV29-1 and TRBJ2-1; a weak D match, TRBD2 (6 bases). The CDR3 extends over 11 amino acids. Germline V gives CDR1 SQVTM, CDR2 ANQGSEA. Trimming cost V 6 bases and J 4 bases, with 7 bases left between them.

The chain carries TRBV9 and TRBJ2-7, with D possibly TRBD2 on 7 matching bases. CDR1 and CDR2 from the germline V gene are SGDLS and YYNGEE. Deletions cut 4 bases from V and 5 bases from J, with 19 bases between. This CDR3 comprises 15 residues. In DNA, the CDR3 is TGTGCCAGCAGCCCCCGCGGGGGCCTAAGGGACGAGCAGTACTTC. Protein sequence: CASSPRGGLRDEQYF.

The rearrangement links TRBV6-2 or TRBV6-3 to TRBJ1-2, with D possibly being TRBD1 (5 bases). Germline-derived CDR1 and CDR2 are MNHEY and SVGEGT. The CDR3 is made up of 16 amino acids. V was pared by 0 bases and J by 4 bases, with 15 bases between. CDR3 residues: CASSYSVTGLIYGYTF. In DNA form, the CDR3 reads TGTGCCAGCAGTTACTCCGTAACGGGACTCATCTATGGCTACACCTTC.

The V call is TRBV18, the J call TRBJ1-5; a possible D gene is TRBD1 (5 bases). Germline V gives CDR1 KGHSH, CDR2 LQKENI. The V and J ends lost 6 bases and 7 bases respectively, with 13 bases between them. The CDR3 sequence is 13 residues long. As DNA, the CDR3 is TGTGCCAGCTCGGGCGGGGGAGCCCAGCCCCAGCATTTT. Its translation is CASSGGGAQPQHF. The variable domain in full, completed from reference TRBV18 and TRBJ1-5, reads NAGVMQNPRHLVRRRGQEARLRCSPMKGHSHVYWYRQLPEEGLKFMVYLQKENIIDESGMPKERFSAEFPKEGPSILRIQQVVRGDSAAYFCASSGGGAQPQHFGDGTRLSIL.

V is TRBV5-6 and J is TRBJ1-4; 8 nucleotides agree with TRBD1. CDR1 is SGHDT and CDR2 is YYEEEE in the germline V gene. This CDR3 has 14 amino acids. Trimming took 4 bases from V and 10 from J; bases not matched to a gene: 9. The CDR3 bases are TGTGCCAGCAGCCTGGACAGGGCGACCGGAAAACTGTTTTTT. Its protein product is CASSLDRATGKLFF. Based on the CDR3 plus reference TRBV5-6 and TRBJ1-4, the full variable domain is DAGVTQSPTHLIKTRGQQVTLRCSPKSGHDTVSWYQQALGQGPQFIFQYYEEEERQRGNFPDRFSGHQFPNYSSELNVNALLLGDSALYLCASSLDRATGKLFFGSGTQLSVL.

This sequence joins TRBV5-4 and TRBJ1-2, with 11 bases identical to TRBD1. V was clipped by 3 bases and J by 5 bases; unmatched bases: 6. Per germline, CDR1 SGHNT and CDR2 YYREEE (reference sequence). The CDR3 length is 15 residues. The chain's CDR3 is CASSSGQGGKYGYTF. The DNA of the CDR3 is TGTGCCAGCAGCTCGGGACAGGGGGGGAAATATGGCTACACCTTC.

The chain recombines TRBV4-3 with TRBJ2-1, with TRBD2 identical over 8 bases. The germline gives CDR1 LGHNA, CDR2 YSLEER. The CDR3 has 16 residues. The ends lost 4 bases at V and 4 bases at J; junction bases unmatched: 9. The CDR3 sequence is CASSLIGASGYNEQFF. DNA of the CDR3: TGCGCCAGCAGCCTAATCGGGGCTAGCGGGTACAATGAGCAGTTCTTC.

V gene TRBV7-9 combines with J gene TRBJ1-2; 7 nucleotides line up with TRBD1. V was pared by 6 bases and J by 5 bases, with 9 bases of the junction left unmatched. CDR3 length equals 14 residues. CDR1 and CDR2 from the germline V gene are SEHNR and FQNEAQ (reference sequence). The CDR3 coding sequence is TGTGCCAGCAGTAGGGGGCAGGGGGGATATGGCTACACCTTC. Residues: CASSRGQGGYGYTF.

The chain couples TRBV5-4 to TRBJ2-2; D is perhaps TRBD1 (6 bases). Germline CDR1 SGHNT, CDR2 YYREEE (reference sequence). V was clipped by 3 bases and J by 4 bases, with 10 bases between them. The CDR3 runs to 14 residues. CDR3 sequence reads: CASSSSQGTGELFF. The CDR3 nucleotides are TGTGCCAGCAGCTCATCACAGGGCACCGGGGAGCTGTTTTTT.

Turning to this clone: The same CDR3 also results from other DNA sequences found in this sample. V gene TRBV3-1 (or the pseudogene TRBV3-2) combines with J gene TRBJ2-7; 7 bases line up with TRBD2. The CDR3 has 14 amino acids. After removal of 1 base from V and 0 bases from J, the junction contained 0 bases not matched to a gene. Germline lookup yields CDR1 LGHDT and CDR2 YNNKEL (reference sequence). The CDR3 loop reads CASSQGTSSYEQYF. CDR3 DNA sequence: TGTGCCAGCAGCCAAGGGACTAGCTCCTACGAGCAGTACTTC.

The chain is built from TRBV6-1 and TRBJ2-2, with D possibly TRBD1 on 5 matching bases. This CDR3 has 13 amino acids. CDR1 is MNHNS and CDR2 is SASEGT in the germline V gene. Trimming took off 2 bases at V and 13 bases at J, with 14 bases between the two ends. The CDR3 coding sequence is TGTGCCAGCAGTGAACTAAAGGACATAGCGCTGTTTTTT. Its protein is CASSELKDIALFF.

This clone was counted a single time. V gene TRBV5-1 combines with J gene TRBJ2-5; possible D gene TRBD2, 7 bases. CDR3 length equals 15 residues. V was cut by 5 bases and J by 1 base, with 15 bases left in between. Germline CDR1 and CDR2: SGHRS and YFSETQ. This CDR3 is CASRSSGGLQETQYF. The CDR3 bases are TGCGCCAGCAGGAGTTCCGGGGGGCTCCAAGAGACCCAGTACTTC.

This clone has a handful of counts. The V gene is TRBV16, the J gene TRBJ2-7, with 8 positions matching TRBD2. Germline V gene data show CDR1 as KGHSY and CDR2 as FQNENV. J was trimmed by 3 bases and V by 4 bases; bases with no gene match: 8. The CDR3 runs 15 residues. As DNA, the CDR3 is TGTGCCAGCAGCCGCCGATTAGCGGGGAACTACGAGCAGTACTTC. It yields the protein CASSRRLAGNYEQYF.

The CDR3 DNA reads TGTGCCAGCAGCCGAGGGGGACTAGCGGACCAAGAGACCCAGTACTTC. The encoded protein is CASSRGGLADQETQYF. This rearrangement joins TRBV7-8 to TRBJ2-5, with TRBD2 matching 11 bases. CDR3 length equals 16 residues. The V and J ends lost 5 bases and 0 bases, in that order; junction bases with no gene match: 5. From germline, CDR1 is SGHVS and CDR2 FQNEAQ.